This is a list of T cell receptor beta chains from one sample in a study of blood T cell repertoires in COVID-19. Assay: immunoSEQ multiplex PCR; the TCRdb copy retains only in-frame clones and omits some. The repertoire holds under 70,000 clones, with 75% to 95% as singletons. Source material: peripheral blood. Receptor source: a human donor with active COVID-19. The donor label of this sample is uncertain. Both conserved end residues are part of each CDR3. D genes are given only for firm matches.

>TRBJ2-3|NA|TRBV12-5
TGTGCTAGTGGTTTGCCCTGGACTCTGCTGGCCGCAGATACGCAGTATTTT
CASGLPWTLLAADTQYF
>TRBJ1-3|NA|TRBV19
TGTGCCAGTACCTATAGCGACTTCCGCTCTGGAAACACCATATATTTT
CASTYSDFRSGNTIYF
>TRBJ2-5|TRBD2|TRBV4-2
TGTGCCAGCAGCCAAGAGTCTAGCGGGAGGGCAGAGACCCAGTACTTC
CASSQESSGRAETQYF
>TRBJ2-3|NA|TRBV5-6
TGTGCCAGCAGCCTCGGACAATACACAGATACGCAGTATTTT
CASSLGQYTDTQYF
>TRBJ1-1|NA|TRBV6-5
TGTGCCAGCAGGGGCCGGGGGGTAGCTGAAGCTTTCTTT
CASRGRGVAEAFF
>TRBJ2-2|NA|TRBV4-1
TGCGCCAGCAGCCAAGATCAGGGCACCGGGGAGCTGTTTTTT
CASSQDQGTGELFF
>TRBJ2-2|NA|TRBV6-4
TGTGCCAGCAGTGAGGGGGGAACCGGGGAGCTGTTTTTT
CASSEGGTGELFF
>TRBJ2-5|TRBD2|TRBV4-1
TGCGCCAGCAGCCAAGAAAGACTAGCGAGAAGCCAAGAGACCCAGTACTTC
CASSQERLARSQETQYF
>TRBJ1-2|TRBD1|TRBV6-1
TGTGCCAGCAGTGAGGGACAGGGGAGGGGGGATGGCTACACCTTC
CASSEGQGRGDGYTF
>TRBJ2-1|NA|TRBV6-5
TGTGCCAGCAGTTACTCGGGACATACCTACAATGAGCAGTTCTTC
CASSYSGHTYNEQFF
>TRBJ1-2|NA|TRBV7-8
TGTGCCAGCAGCTCGTTACAGCTCTATGGCTACACCTTC
CASSSLQLYGYTF
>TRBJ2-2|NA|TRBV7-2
TGTGCCACCGCGAGGTCCAGGGACACCGGGGAGCTGTTTTTT
CATARSRDTGELFF
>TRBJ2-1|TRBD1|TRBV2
TGTGCCAGCTGGGGACAGGGCTTCCCCTCGCCCTACAATGAGCAGTTCTTC
CASWGQGFPSPYNEQFF